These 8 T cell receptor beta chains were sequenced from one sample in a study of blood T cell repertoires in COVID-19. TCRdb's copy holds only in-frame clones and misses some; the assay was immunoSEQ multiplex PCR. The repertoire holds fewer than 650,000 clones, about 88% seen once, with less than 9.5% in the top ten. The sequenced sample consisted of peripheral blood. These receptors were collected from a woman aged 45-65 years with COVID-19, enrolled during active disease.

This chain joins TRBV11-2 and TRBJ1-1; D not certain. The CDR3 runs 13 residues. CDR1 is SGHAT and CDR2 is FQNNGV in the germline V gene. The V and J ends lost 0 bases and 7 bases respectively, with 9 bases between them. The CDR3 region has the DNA TGTGCCAGCAGCTTAGATCTCTCGGTTGAAGCTTTCTTT. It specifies CASSLDLSVEAFF.

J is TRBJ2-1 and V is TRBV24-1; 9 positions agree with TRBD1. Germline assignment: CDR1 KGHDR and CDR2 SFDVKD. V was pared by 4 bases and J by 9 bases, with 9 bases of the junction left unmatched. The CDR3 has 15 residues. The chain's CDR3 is CATSDPGQGGGEQFF. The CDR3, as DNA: TGTGCCACCAGTGACCCGGGACAGGGTGGCGGTGAGCAGTTCTTC.

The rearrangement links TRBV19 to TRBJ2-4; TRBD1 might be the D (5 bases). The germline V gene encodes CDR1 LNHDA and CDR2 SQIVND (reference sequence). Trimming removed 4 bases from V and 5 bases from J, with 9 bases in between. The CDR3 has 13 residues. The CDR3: CASSTQTENIQYF. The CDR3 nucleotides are TGTGCCAGTAGTACGCAGACAGAAAACATTCAGTACTTC.

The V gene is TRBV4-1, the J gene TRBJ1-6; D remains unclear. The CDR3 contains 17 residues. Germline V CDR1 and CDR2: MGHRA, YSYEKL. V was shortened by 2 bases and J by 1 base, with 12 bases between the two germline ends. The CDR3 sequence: CASSQMKRWSYNSPLHF. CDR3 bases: TGCGCCAGCAGCCAAATGAAGAGGTGGTCCTATAATTCACCCCTCCACTTT.

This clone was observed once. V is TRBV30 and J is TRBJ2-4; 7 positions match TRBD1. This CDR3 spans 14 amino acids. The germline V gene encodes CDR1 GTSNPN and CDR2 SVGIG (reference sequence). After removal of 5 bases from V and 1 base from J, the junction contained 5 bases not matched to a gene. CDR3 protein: CAWGRQGAKNIQYF. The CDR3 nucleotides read TGTGCCTGGGGTAGACAGGGCGCCAAAAACATTCAGTACTTC.

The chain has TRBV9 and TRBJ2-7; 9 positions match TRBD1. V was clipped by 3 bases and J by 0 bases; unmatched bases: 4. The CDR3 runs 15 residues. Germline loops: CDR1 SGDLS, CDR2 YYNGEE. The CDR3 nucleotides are TGTGCCAGCAGCGGGGGGACAGGGAGCTCCTACGAGCAGTACTTC. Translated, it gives CASSGGTGSSYEQYF.

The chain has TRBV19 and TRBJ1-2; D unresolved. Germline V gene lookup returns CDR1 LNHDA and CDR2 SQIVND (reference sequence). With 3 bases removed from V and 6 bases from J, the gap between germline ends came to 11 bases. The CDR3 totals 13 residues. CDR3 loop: CASSIRSSDGYTF. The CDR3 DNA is TGTGCCAGTAGTATCCGCAGTTCAGATGGCTACACCTTC.

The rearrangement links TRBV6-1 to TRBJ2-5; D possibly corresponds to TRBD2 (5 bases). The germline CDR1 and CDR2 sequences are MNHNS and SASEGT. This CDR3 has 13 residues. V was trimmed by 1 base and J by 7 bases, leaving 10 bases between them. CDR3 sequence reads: CASSEVGAGTQYF. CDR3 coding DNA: TGTGCCAGCAGTGAAGTGGGTGCGGGGACCCAGTACTTC.